The T cell receptor (beta chain) under discussion was sequenced for a study of shared clonotypes between healthy human individuals (dated by TCRdb to between 2020 and 2021). In terms of the full investigation: The cohort comprised two women and a few men aged 18 to 49 years. For each donor, three plates each were used for CD4 naive and CD4 memory, two plates were used for CD8 naive, and one plate was used for CD8 memory. To estimate repertoire size and how much clonotypes are shared between individuals, the study performed deep sequencing of blood TCR repertoires from a few healthy adults. To increase sequencing depth and limit assay-specific biases, TCR repertoire library preparation and sequencing were carried out by different laboratories using diverse techniques. Leukapheresis yielded between about 0.85 and 10 billion PBMCs per donor. Study-wide findings and limitations: Pairwise subsampling led to the expectation that sequencing depth would affect the degree of clonotype sharing among donors. Clonotypes shared by all four sorted-subset donors showed higher generation probabilities than non-shared clonotypes. Even with the large sequencing depth, rarefaction of the sorted-subset datasets indicated that sequencing was incomplete. Naive subsets generally had larger estimated clonotype richness than memory subsets did. Sampling was restricted to blood, and TCR repertoires in tissues likely differ from the TCR repertoires found in blood. When a handful of donors were compared, the shared fraction of clonotypes was roughly 4.8% for naive CD4, around 4% for naive CD8, 2% to 2.5% for memory CD4, and around 0.37% for memory CD8. Because the study included a small number of donors, the genetic and exposure-history diversity represented was limited.

Donors were healthy HIV-negative adults with no recently reported acute infections or vaccinations. All donors were Caucasian adults living in Nashville, Tennessee, USA. CD8 memory samples combined magnetically selected CD45RO+ cells with CCR7-negative CD45RA+ effector memory (TemRA) cells. Blood was collected by leukapheresis, and PBMCs were isolated by Ficoll-Histopaque density gradient centrifugation and then cryopreserved in liquid nitrogen vapor phase. Analytical flow cytometry was used to check the purity and quantity of every magnetically sorted T cell population. Each sorted fraction had its genomic DNA isolated and then quantified by UV absorbance on a Nanodrop 2000c. Using the deep immunoSEQ assay, TCR CDR3 regions were amplified from genomic DNA by multiplex PCR. Genomic DNA extracted from each cell subset was distributed evenly over all wells of several immunoSEQ 96-well plates, and each plate served as one replicate. Each replicate PCR for sorted subsets received 150 to 250 ng genomic DNA, equal to roughly 29,000 T cell genomes. Purified libraries were quantified with a Qubit 3.0 fluorometer, sized on a Bioanalyzer 2100, and re-quantified with the KAPA Library Quantification kit. Each immunoSEQ 96-well plate was sequenced on its own single-read 150-cycle Illumina NextSeq 550 flow cell. For the original study's pipeline: Because the immunoSEQ output included only junctional sequences and no quality scores, the filtering could not be the same as the filtering used for full-length reads. Sequences were annotated with PyIR, a Python wrapper for IgBLAST v1.9, and V/J genes and CDR3 were assigned using IMGT germline references. Reads were filtered out if the reads had weak V/J assignments (E-value above 1e-6), no CDR3, stop codons, out-of-frame junctions, or ambiguous translated residues. V3J clonotypes were defined as sequences sharing the same inferred V gene, J gene, and CDR3 amino acid sequence. Percentage overlap between repertoires was calculated by dividing the number of shared unique clonotypes by the size of the smaller repertoire. Repertoire richness was assessed with RTK rarefaction, the Chao1 estimator, and Recon v2.1 estimates of unobserved clonotypes. For all TCRbeta clonotypes obtained by the gDNA method from a few donors, generation probabilities were computed with OLGA. The immuneACCESS repertoire file appears here via TCRdb, limited to in-frame rearrangements. These files lack a portion of the clones; in checked studies, under half of the deficit traces to unresolved V genes, and the cause of the others is not known. That table gives V, J and clone size, and the DNA gave D and trimming. Within this sample are approximately 95,000 clones, with roughly two thirds of them counted one time only. The ten largest clonotypes hold about 45% of the sample.

This clone was seen a few times. The clone's antigen remains unknown. No base quality values were provided; no much bigger clone lies one nucleotide off. In the germline V gene, CDR1 corresponds to SQVTM and CDR2 to ANQGSEA. The CDR3 has 11 amino acids, counting the end cysteine and phenylalanine. Left in the record is the CDR3 DNA by itself, 33 bases read in frame from the first base. Relative to germline, V is missing 3 bases and J is missing 6 bases, with 2 bases of the junction outside any gene match. The sample comprised memory CD8+ T cells sorted from blood. In the paper's terms, the cell subset or site label means: CD45RO+ cells pooled with CCR7-negative TemRA cells. The clonotype originates from a man aged 25 to 40 in good health. The rearranged segments are TRBV29-1 and TRBJ2-7; 7 bases in the middle match TRBD1. The bases read TGCAGCGTTGAGAGACAGGGCGAGCAGTACTTC. Its amino acids are CSVERQGEQYF.